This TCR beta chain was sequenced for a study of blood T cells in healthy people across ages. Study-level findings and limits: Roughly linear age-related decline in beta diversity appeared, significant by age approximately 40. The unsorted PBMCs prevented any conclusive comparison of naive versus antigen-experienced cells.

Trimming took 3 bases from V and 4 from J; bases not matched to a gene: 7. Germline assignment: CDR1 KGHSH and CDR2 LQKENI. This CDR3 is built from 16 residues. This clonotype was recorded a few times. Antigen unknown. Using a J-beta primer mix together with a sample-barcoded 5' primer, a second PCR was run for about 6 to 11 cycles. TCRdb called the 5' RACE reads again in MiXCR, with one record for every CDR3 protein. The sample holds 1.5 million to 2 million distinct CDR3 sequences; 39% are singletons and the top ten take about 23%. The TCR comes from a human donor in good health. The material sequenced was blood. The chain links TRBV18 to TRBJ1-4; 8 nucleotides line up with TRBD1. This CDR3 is CASSPGQGLGNEKLFF. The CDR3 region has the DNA TGTGCCAGCTCACCCGGACAGGGTCTTGGTAATGAAAAACTGTTTTTT. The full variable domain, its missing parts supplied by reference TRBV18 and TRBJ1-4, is NAGVMQNPRHLVRRRGQEARLRCSPMKGHSHVYWYRQLPEEGLKFMVYLQKENIIDESGMPKERFSAEFPKEGPSILRIQQVVRGDSAAYFCASSPGQGLGNEKLFFGSGTQLSVL.